These 5 T cell receptor beta chains were sequenced from one sample in a study of CD8+ T cells in alopecia areata. The treatment denotes: oral pan-JAK inhibitor, 5-10 mg twice daily. The authors extracted RNA and reverse transcribed it into cDNA as the sequencing template. Repertoires were generated with immunoSEQ multiplex PCR, while TCRdb's copy carries only in-frame clones and drops some. The sample holds about 120,000 clones; less than 70% are singletons and the top ten take roughly 3.5%. The sample here was CD4+ T cells sorted from blood, taken at week 24, from a patient treated with tofacitinib. These receptor sequences come from a human donor with alopecia areata.

This clone was counted a few times. This chain uses TRBV27 with TRBJ1-1, with D unclear. The CDR3 loop spans 13 amino acids. CDR1 is MNHEY and CDR2 is SMNVEV in the germline V gene (reference sequence). Deletions cut 4 bases from V and 5 bases from J, with 11 bases between. CDR3 amino acids: CASSSLGRTEAFF. Written as DNA, the CDR3 is TGTGCCAGCAGTTCTTTGGGCCGGACTGAAGCTTTCTTT.

On this clone: The same CDR3 arises from other DNA sequences in this sample as well. CDR3 nucleotides: TGTGCCAGCGGCGGACAGGGCGAAAAACTGTTTTTT. Translation: CASGGQGEKLFF. The chain couples TRBV25-1 to TRBJ1-4; TRBD1 agrees at 8 bases. CDR3 length equals 12 residues. The germline gives CDR1 MGHDK, CDR2 SYGVNS. J lost 8 bases, V lost 8 bases, and 4 bases had no gene match.

The chain uses TRBV27 and TRBJ2-6; the D gene could be TRBD1 or TRBD2 (5 bases each). The CDR3 has 17 residues. V was clipped by 8 bases and J by 0 bases, with 17 bases between them. The germline gives CDR1 MNHEY, CDR2 SMNVEV (reference sequence). The CDR3 spells CASGRRDRSSGANVLTF. CDR3 sequence (DNA): TGTGCCAGCGGCCGTCGGGACCGAAGCTCTGGGGCCAACGTCCTGACTTTC. The full variable domain, rest sourced from reference TRBV27 and TRBJ2-6, is EAQVTQNPRYLITVTGKKLTVTCSQNMNHEYMSWYRQDPGLGLRQIYYSMNVEVTDKGDVPEGYKVSRKEKRNFPLILESPSPNQTSLYFCASGRRDRSSGANVLTFGAGSRLTVL.

V is TRBV5-8 and J is TRBJ2-1, with 7 bases aligning to TRBD1. V was clipped by 3 bases and J by 1 base; unmatched bases: 4. CDR1 is SGHTS and CDR2 is YDEGEE in the germline V gene. The CDR3 covers 15 residues. DNA of the CDR3: TGTGCCAGCAGCTACCACAGGGGTTCCTACAATGAGCAGTTCTTC. The encoded protein is CASSYHRGSYNEQFF.

The chain couples TRBV29-1 to TRBJ1-2, with a possible D match to TRBD1 (6 bases). The length of the CDR3 is 12 residues. Germline V gene data show CDR1 as SQVTM and CDR2 as ANQGSEA. V lost 7 bases to trimming and J lost 5 bases, with 14 bases between them. CDR3 bases: TGCAGCGCCGACGACAGGACATATGGCTACACCTTC. This codes for CSADDRTYGYTF.